This T cell receptor beta chain was sequenced for a study of OX40 agonist ivuxolimab in advanced cancers. Study-wide points: Expanded clones tended on average to be more numerous among CD8+ T cells than CD4+. At 0.1 to 3.0 mg/kg and by week 6, clonal expansion occurred in CD4+ and CD8+ blood T cells.

In germline, CDR1 is SNHLY, CDR2 FYNNEI. V was pared by 9 bases and J by 0 bases, with 9 bases between. CDR3 length: 13 residues. This clone was counted a single time. Its specificity is unknown. Sequencing used immunoSEQ multiplex PCR; TCRdb keeps in-frame clones, though not all of them. The sample has 65,000 to 75,000 clones, 85% to 90% seen once. The receptor was isolated from an adult with an advanced solid tumor such as melanoma, head and neck, liver or kidney cancer. Sequences were derived from CD4+ or CD8+ T cells sorted from blood, sampled in a trial of the OX40 agonist ivuxolimab. The J gene is TRBJ2-1, the V gene TRBV2; D unclear. Here the CDR3 reads CASLQSSYNEQFF. The CDR3 DNA is TGTGCCAGTTTACAGAGCTCCTACAATGAGCAGTTCTTC.